The 6 T cell receptor beta chains reported below all come from one sample, sequenced in a study of molecular identifiers for immune sequencing clone quantification (dated by TCRdb to 2017 to 2018). Library generation was performed with PCR. TCRdb names NextSeq 500 as the instrument used. The public reads were reprocessed in TCRdb via fastp at Q25 and MiXCR, keeping in-frame beta chains. All rows with the same CDR3 protein become a single entry with the most common DNA and genes. The sample table records about 630,000 distinct CDR3 sequences; roughly 23% of these occur just once. The ten largest clones take up about 0.84% of the sample. The sequenced sample was naive CD8+ T cells from blood, with Jurkat cell RNA spiked in. The cell subset or site label, as the study defines it: FACS-sorted CD8+CD4-CCR7+CD45RA+ naive T cells. These receptors all stem from a human donor in good health. Some libraries in this study had Jurkat cell RNA spiked in.

On this clonotype: At one of its ends the junction is not consistent with the germline gene, which may arise from a read error. The rearrangement uses TRBV6-5 and TRBJ1-1, with unresolved D. In germline, CDR1 is MNHEY, CDR2 SVGAGI. The CDR3 spans 15 residues. The CDR3 loop is CASSYSDTSNTEALF. The CDR3 nucleotides read TGTGCCAGCAGTTACTCTGACACCTCGAACACTGAAGCTCTCTTT.

On this clonotype: This may come from a read error, since a much larger clone is one base off. V usage is TRBV14 and J usage is TRBJ1-1; no clear D gene. Trimming shortened V by 3 bases and J by 7 bases, and 18 bases separated the two germline ends. The CDR3 has 15 amino acids. The germline V gene has CDR1 SGHDN and CDR2 FVKESK. The chain's CDR3 is CASSHPPMVKSEAFF. In DNA form, the CDR3 reads TGTGCCAGCAGCCATCCTCCCATGGTTAAGAGTGAAGCTTTCTTT.

J is TRBJ2-7 and V is TRBV19, with D perhaps TRBD2 (6 bases). CDR1 and CDR2 (germline): LNHDA, SQIVND (reference sequence). Trimming stripped 3 bases from V and 3 bases from J, with 9 bases between. This CDR3 is built from 13 residues. CDR3: CASSMGTVYEQYF. CDR3 nucleotides: TGTGCCAGTAGTATGGGGACTGTCTACGAGCAGTACTTC.

This clonotype was picked up a small number of times. The J gene is TRBJ1-2, the V gene TRBV6-1; D is uncertain. The CDR3 contains 15 residues. Trimming left V 2 bases short and J 4 bases short, with 14 bases between. The germline CDR1 and CDR2 sequences are MNHNS and SASEGT. The CDR3 reads CASSELWERVYGYTF. Here the CDR3 DNA reads TGTGCCAGCAGTGAACTGTGGGAACGGGTCTATGGCTACACCTTC.

The chain uses TRBV6-5 and TRBJ2-2; 12 bases fit TRBD2. Germline V gives CDR1 MNHEY, CDR2 SVGAGI. CDR3 length equals 15 residues. Trimming removed 6 bases from V and 5 bases from J; junction bases left unmatched: 4. CDR3 in DNA: TGTGCCAGCAGCTATACTAGCGGGGGGACCGGGGAGCTGTTTTTT. Translating gives CASSYTSGGTGELFF.

This clonotype was detected a few times. The chain combines TRBV20-1 with TRBJ1-1, with 7 bases identical to TRBD1. This CDR3 is built from 13 residues. After removal of 6 bases from V and 2 bases from J, the junction contained 6 bases not matched to a gene. CDR1 DFQATT and CDR2 SNEGSKA come from the germline V gene (reference sequence). The CDR3 sequence is CSATRDSNTEAFF. The CDR3 coding sequence is TGCAGTGCAACGCGGGACAGTAACACTGAAGCTTTCTTT.